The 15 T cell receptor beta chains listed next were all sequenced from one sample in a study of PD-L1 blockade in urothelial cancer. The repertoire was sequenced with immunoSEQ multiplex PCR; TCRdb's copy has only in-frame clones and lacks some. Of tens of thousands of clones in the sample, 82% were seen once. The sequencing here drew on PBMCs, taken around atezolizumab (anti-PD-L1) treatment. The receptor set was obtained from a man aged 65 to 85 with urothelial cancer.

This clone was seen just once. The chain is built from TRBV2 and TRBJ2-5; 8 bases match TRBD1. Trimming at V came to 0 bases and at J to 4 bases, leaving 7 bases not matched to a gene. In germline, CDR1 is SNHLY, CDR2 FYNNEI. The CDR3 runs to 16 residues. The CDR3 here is CASSEAAGQGVETQYF. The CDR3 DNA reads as TGTGCCAGCAGTGAAGCTGCCGGACAGGGAGTAGAGACCCAGTACTTC. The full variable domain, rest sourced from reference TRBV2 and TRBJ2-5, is EPEVTQTPSHQVTQMGQEVILRCVPISNHLYFYWYRQILGQKVEFLVSFYNNEISEKSEIFDDQFSVERPDGSNFTLKIRSTKLEDSAMYFCASSEAAGQGVETQYFGPGTRLLVL.

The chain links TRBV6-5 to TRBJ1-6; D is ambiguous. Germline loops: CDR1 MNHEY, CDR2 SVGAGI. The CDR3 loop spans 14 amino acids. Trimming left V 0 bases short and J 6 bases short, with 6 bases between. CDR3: CASSYSGPNSPLHF. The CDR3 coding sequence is TGTGCCAGCAGTTACTCTGGGCCTAATTCACCCCTCCACTTT.

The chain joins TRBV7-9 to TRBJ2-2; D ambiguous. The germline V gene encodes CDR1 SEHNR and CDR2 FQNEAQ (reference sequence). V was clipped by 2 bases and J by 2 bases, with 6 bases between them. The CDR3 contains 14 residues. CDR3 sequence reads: CASSLTTNTGELFF. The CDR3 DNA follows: TGTGCCAGCAGCTTAACAACAAACACCGGGGAGCTGTTTTTT.

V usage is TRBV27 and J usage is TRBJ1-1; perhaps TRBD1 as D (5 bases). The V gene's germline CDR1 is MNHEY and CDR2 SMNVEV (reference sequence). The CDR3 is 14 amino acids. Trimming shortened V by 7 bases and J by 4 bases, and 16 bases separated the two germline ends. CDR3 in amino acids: CASMLRQFGTEAFF. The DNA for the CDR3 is TGTGCCAGCATGCTTCGACAGTTTGGCACTGAAGCTTTCTTT.

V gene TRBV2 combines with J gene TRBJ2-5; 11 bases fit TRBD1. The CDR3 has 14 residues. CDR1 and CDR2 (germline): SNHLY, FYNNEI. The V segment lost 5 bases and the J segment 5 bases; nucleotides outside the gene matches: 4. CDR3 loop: CASSPGTGGETQYF. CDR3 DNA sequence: TGTGCCAGCAGTCCCGGGACAGGGGGTGAGACCCAGTACTTC.

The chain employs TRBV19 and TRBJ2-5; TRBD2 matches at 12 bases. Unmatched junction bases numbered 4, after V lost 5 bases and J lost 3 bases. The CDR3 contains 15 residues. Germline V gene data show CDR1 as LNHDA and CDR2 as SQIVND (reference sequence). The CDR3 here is CASSLRLAGEETQYF. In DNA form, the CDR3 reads TGTGCCAGTAGTTTGAGACTAGCGGGAGAAGAGACCCAGTACTTC.

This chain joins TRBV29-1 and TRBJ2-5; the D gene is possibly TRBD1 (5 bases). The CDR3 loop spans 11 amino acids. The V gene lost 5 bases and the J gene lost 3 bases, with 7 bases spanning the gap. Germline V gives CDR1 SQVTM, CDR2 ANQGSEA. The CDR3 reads CSVSREETQYF. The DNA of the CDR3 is TGCAGCGTTTCCAGGGAAGAGACCCAGTACTTC.

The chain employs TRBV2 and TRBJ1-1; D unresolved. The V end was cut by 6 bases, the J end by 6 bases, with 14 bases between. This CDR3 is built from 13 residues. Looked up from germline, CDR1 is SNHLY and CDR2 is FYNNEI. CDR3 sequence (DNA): TGTGCCAGCAGAGGAAGACCAGGATCTGAAGCTTTCTTT. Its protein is CASRGRPGSEAFF.

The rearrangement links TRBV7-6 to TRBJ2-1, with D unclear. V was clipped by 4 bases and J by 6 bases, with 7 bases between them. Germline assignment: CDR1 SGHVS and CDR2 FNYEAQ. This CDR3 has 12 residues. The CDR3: CASSSGGNEQFF. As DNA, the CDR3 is TGTGCCAGCAGCTCGGGTGGCAATGAGCAGTTCTTC.

In nucleotides, the CDR3 is TGCGCCAGCAGCCAAGAGTGGGACTACCTCACCTACGAGCAGTACTTC. It encodes CASSQEWDYLTYEQYF. The chain combines TRBV4-1 with TRBJ2-7; 7 bases agree with TRBD2. CDR1 and CDR2 (germline): MGHRA, YSYEKL. V dropped 0 bases and J dropped 2; count of bases not matched to a gene: 7. The CDR3 covers 16 residues.

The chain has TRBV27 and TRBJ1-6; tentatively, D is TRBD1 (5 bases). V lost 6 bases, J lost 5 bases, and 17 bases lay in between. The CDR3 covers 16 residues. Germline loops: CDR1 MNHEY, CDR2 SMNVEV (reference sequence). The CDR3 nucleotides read TGTGCCAGCAGGACCAGCCCGACAGTCCATAATTCACCCCTCCACTTT. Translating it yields CASRTSPTVHNSPLHF.

The CDR3 protein is CASSEGDRLTDTQYF. DNA for the CDR3: TGCGCCAGCAGCGAAGGGGACAGGCTCACAGATACGCAGTATTTT. This rearrangement joins TRBV5-1 to TRBJ2-3; the match to TRBD1 covers 8 bases. The CDR3 has 15 residues. Germline trimming cut 4 bases from V and 2 bases from J; bases unmatched to any gene: 6. Germline V CDR1 and CDR2: SGHRS, YFSETQ.

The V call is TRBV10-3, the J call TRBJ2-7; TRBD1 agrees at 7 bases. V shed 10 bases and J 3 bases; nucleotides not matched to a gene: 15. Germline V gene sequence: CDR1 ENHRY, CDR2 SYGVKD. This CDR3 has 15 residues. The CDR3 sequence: CATSQQGNPLYEQYF. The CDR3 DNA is TGTGCCACCTCTCAACAGGGGAACCCCCTCTACGAGCAGTACTTC.

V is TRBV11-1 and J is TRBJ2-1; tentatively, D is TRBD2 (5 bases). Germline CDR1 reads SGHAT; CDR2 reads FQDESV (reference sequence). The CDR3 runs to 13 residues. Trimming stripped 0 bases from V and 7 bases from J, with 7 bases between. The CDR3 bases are TGTGCCAGCAGCTTAGCGCGGGCGAATGAGCAGTTCTTC. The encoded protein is CASSLARANEQFF.

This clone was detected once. The CDR3 DNA sequence: TGTGCCATCAGGGGACAGGAGTGGACTGAAGCTTTCTTT. Its protein is CAIRGQEWTEAFF. The chain combines TRBV10-3 with TRBJ1-1; 8 positions agree with TRBD1. The CDR3 sequence is 13 residues long. V lost 6 bases, J lost 5 bases, and 5 bases stayed unmatched. Germline-derived CDR1 and CDR2 are ENHRY and SYGVKD.